This T cell receptor beta chain was profiled in a study of cytomegalovirus exposure and HLA in healthy donors. PCR employed 60 Vbeta and 13 Jbeta primers. Sequenced by immunoSEQ multiplex PCR; TCRdb stores in-frame clones only, minus some. The data show around 170,000 clones, about 80% seen once. This CDR3 region has 14 residues. CDR1 and CDR2 from the germline V gene are MGHRA and YSYEKL. J gave up 8 bases and V 3 bases, and 4 bases lay outside the gene matches. The source is a woman aged 45-65 years in good health and CMV-seropositive. The chain links TRBV4-1 to TRBJ2-1; 10 nucleotides agree with TRBD1. Sequencing used PBMCs. The CDR3 sequence is CASSHRTGGHEQFF. The CDR3 nucleotides read TGCGCCAGCAGCCACAGGACAGGGGGGCATGAGCAGTTCTTC.